A single sample is the source of the 16 T cell receptor beta chains below, sequenced in a study of identifying expanded T cells in peripheral blood. The data were produced by immunoSEQ multiplex PCR, yet TCRdb's version contains in-frame clones alone and is incomplete. The table includes fewer than 85,000 clones, 84% detected once. Sequencing was carried out using blood. The receptors were sampled from a person aged 18 to 75 in good health.

The chain links TRBV7-3 to TRBJ2-1; D is ambiguous. The CDR3 totals 17 residues. With 5 bases removed from V and 0 bases from J, the gap between germline ends came to 17 bases. Germline V lookup: CDR1 SGHTA, CDR2 FQGTGA. The CDR3 is CASSPRPAQISYNEQFF. CDR3 bases: TGTGCCAGCAGCCCCCGGCCCGCTCAAATCTCCTACAATGAGCAGTTCTTC.

V is TRBV7-2 and J is TRBJ2-1; the match to TRBD2 covers 7 bases. From germline, CDR1 is SGHTA and CDR2 FQGNSA. The length of the CDR3 is 15 residues. Trimming took 0 bases from V and 7 from J; bases not matched to a gene: 6. CDR3 coding DNA: TGTGCCAGCAGCTTAGCGGGAGGGCTTCGTAATGAGCAGTTCTTC. It encodes CASSLAGGLRNEQFF.

J is TRBJ2-7 and V is TRBV11-2, with D possibly matching TRBD1 (6 bases). Germline V gives CDR1 SGHAT, CDR2 FQNNGV. V was clipped by 0 bases and J by 4 bases, with 10 bases between them. The CDR3 length is 14 residues. The DNA for the CDR3 is TGTGCCAGCAGCTTAGAGACAGGAACTTACGAGCAGTACTTC. It encodes CASSLETGTYEQYF.

The V and J genes are TRBV28 and TRBJ2-1, with D tentatively TRBD1 or TRBD2 (5 bases each). CDR1 and CDR2 (germline): MDHEN, SYDVKM. The CDR3 sequence is 15 residues long. The ends were cut back, 4 bases at V and 9 bases at J, with 19 bases in the middle. As DNA, the CDR3 is TGTGCCAGCAGTTCCGGGACCCCTCGACGGGGTGAGCAGTTCTTC. Encoded protein: CASSSGTPRRGEQFF.

The rearrangement uses TRBV9 and TRBJ2-7; D is unresolved. V was cut by 0 bases and J by 2 bases, with 12 bases left in between. The CDR3 contains 15 residues. The germline CDR1 and CDR2 sequences are SGDLS and YYNGEE. The CDR3 coding sequence is TGTGCCAGCAGCGTAGAGGGATCTACAGCCTACGAGCAGTACTTC. Its translation is CASSVEGSTAYEQYF.

The CDR3 coding sequence is TGCGCCAGCAGGTTTGATGGCACAGATACGCAGTATTTT. It encodes CASRFDGTDTQYF. The chain uses TRBV5-1 and TRBJ2-3, with no clear D. The CDR3 runs to 13 residues. V was pared by 5 bases and J by 1 base, with 8 bases between. CDR1 and CDR2 from the germline V gene are SGHRS and YFSETQ.

The rearrangement links TRBV27 to TRBJ2-3, with 9 nucleotides matching TRBD2. The CDR3 is 14 amino acids. J lost 11 bases, V lost 4 bases, and 10 bases had no gene match. Germline values: CDR1 MNHEY, CDR2 SMNVEV (reference sequence). The CDR3 spells CASSWGRGGSMQYF. The CDR3 bases are TGTGCCAGCAGTTGGGGGCGGGGGGGTAGCATGCAGTATTTT.

This clone was seen a single time. The V call is TRBV9, the J call TRBJ2-3, with D hard to call. This CDR3 comprises 15 residues. The germline gives CDR1 SGDLS, CDR2 YYNGEE. Trimming shortened V by 0 bases and J by 1 base, and 9 bases separated the two germline ends. The DNA of the CDR3 is TGTGCCAGCAGCGTAGAGGAGAGCGGCACAGATACGCAGTATTTT. Encoded protein: CASSVEESGTDTQYF. Drawing the rest from reference TRBV9 and TRBJ2-3, the complete variable domain is DSGVTQTPKHLITATGQRVTLRCSPRSGDLSVYWYQQSLDQGLQFLIQYYNGEERAKGNILERFSAQQFPDLHSELNLSSLELGDSALYFCASSVEESGTDTQYFGPGTRLTVL.

The chain is built from TRBV5-1 and TRBJ2-7, with 9 bases that match TRBD2. CDR3 length equals 16 residues. Per the germline V gene, CDR1 is SGHRS and CDR2 is YFSETQ. The V gene end was trimmed by 1 base and the J gene end by 7 bases; junction bases not matched to a gene: 12. CDR3 nucleotides: TGCGCCAGCAGCTTGTCCTTAGCGGGAGTACCTCGGGAGCAGTACTTC. Translated, it gives CASSLSLAGVPREQYF.

The chain couples TRBV28 to TRBJ1-2; D is ambiguous. Germline-derived CDR1 and CDR2 are MDHEN and SYDVKM. This CDR3 region has 13 residues. V was trimmed by 2 bases and J by 6 bases, leaving 10 bases between them. In DNA form, the CDR3 reads TGTGCCAGCAGTTTACGTGTAACAGATGGCTACACCTTC. Residues: CASSLRVTDGYTF.

The V gene is TRBV29-1, the J gene TRBJ2-3, with 7 bases lining up with TRBD1. Germline V gene sequence: CDR1 SQVTM, CDR2 ANQGSEA. The CDR3 totals 12 residues. J was trimmed by 6 bases and V by 5 bases; bases with no gene match: 5. This chain's CDR3 is CSVYRQGDTQYF. The DNA of the CDR3 is TGCAGCGTTTACAGACAGGGCGATACGCAGTATTTT.

The chain links TRBV29-1 to TRBJ1-1; TRBD1 is a possible D gene (5 bases). The CDR3 is 14 amino acids. The germline V gene encodes CDR1 SQVTM and CDR2 ANQGSEA. V was trimmed by 4 bases and J by 4 bases, leaving 16 bases between them. This chain's CDR3 is CSVATTQGGTEAFF. The CDR3 DNA is TGCAGCGTTGCAACAACTCAGGGCGGCACTGAAGCTTTCTTT.

The V gene is TRBV19, the J gene TRBJ1-5, with 9 bases matching TRBD1. The trim removed 6 bases at V and 6 bases at J, leaving 6 bases unmatched. The CDR3 consists of 14 residues. CDR1 is LNHDA and CDR2 is SQIVND in the germline V gene (reference sequence). Here the CDR3 reads CASRDYRGLQPQHF. CDR3 in DNA: TGTGCCAGTAGAGACTACAGGGGGCTTCAGCCCCAGCATTTT.

The CDR3: CASSLRGAGYNEQFF. In DNA, the CDR3 is TGTGCCAGCAGCTTACGGGGGGCGGGGTACAATGAGCAGTTCTTC. The rearrangement uses TRBV7-9 and TRBJ2-1; a weak D match, TRBD2 (7 bases). Between the trimmed V and J ends, which lost 2 bases and 4 bases, there was a span of 12 bases. This CDR3 is built from 15 residues. Germline CDR1 reads SEHNR; CDR2 reads FQNEAQ (reference sequence).

This sequence joins TRBV4-2 and TRBJ2-3, with D hard to call. The length of the CDR3 is 15 residues. Trimming cost V 0 bases and J 6 bases, with 13 bases left between them. The germline V gene encodes CDR1 LGHNA and CDR2 YNFKEQ. CDR3: CASSQERVVADTQYF. The CDR3, as DNA: TGTGCCAGCAGCCAAGAACGGGTCGTGGCGGATACGCAGTATTTT.

V is TRBV28 and J is TRBJ2-5; TRBD2 agrees at 11 bases. J lost 2 bases, V lost 5 bases, and 13 bases had no gene match. The CDR3 is 18 amino acids. The germline CDR1 and CDR2 sequences are MDHEN and SYDVKM. The CDR3 sequence: CASSLTPWLAGGQETQYF. The CDR3 nucleotides are TGTGCCAGCAGTCTCACCCCTTGGCTAGCGGGAGGACAAGAGACCCAGTACTTC. The full variable domain, with the rest looked up from reference TRBV28 and TRBJ2-5, is DVKVTQSSRYLVKRTGEKVFLECVQDMDHENMFWYRQDPGLGLRLIYFSYDVKMKEKGDIPEGYSVSREKKERFSLILESASTNQTSMYLCASSLTPWLAGGQETQYFGPGTRLLVL.